Presented here are 26 T cell receptor beta chains from one specimen sequenced in a study of somatic mutations in cytotoxic T cells in rheumatoid arthritis. The protocol was immunoSEQ multiplex PCR, while the TCRdb copy is restricted to in-frame clones and leaves out a portion. This sample has some 20,000 clones; around 80% occur once, and the top ten carry about a tenth. The source material was CD8+ T cells sorted from blood. The receptor set was obtained from an adult with rheumatoid arthritis.

The genes are TRBV6-1 and TRBJ2-3; TRBD2 matches 8 bases. CDR1 and CDR2 (germline): MNHNS, SASEGT. V gave up 7 bases and J gave up 6 bases; unmatched junction bases: 12. The CDR3 runs to 15 residues. Here the CDR3 DNA reads TGTGCCAGCACACGTGAGGGAGCGGGGGCCGATACGCAGTATTTT. Translating gives CASTREGAGADTQYF.

This clone was observed once. The chain joins TRBV9 to TRBJ2-1, with D possibly being TRBD1 (7 bases). Germline V CDR1 and CDR2: SGDLS, YYNGEE. CDR3 length: 15 amino acids. Trimming stripped 0 bases from V and 8 bases from J, with 15 bases between. The DNA for the CDR3 is TGTGCCAGCAGCGTAGCCGGCAGGGGGGTCGATGAGCAGTTCTTC. Its translation: CASSVAGRGVDEQFF.

The rearrangement links TRBV10-3 to TRBJ1-5; D is possibly TRBD1 (6 bases). This CDR3 is built from 16 residues. The germline V gene encodes CDR1 ENHRY and CDR2 SYGVKD. Trimming cost V 4 bases and J 0 bases, with 13 bases left between them. The CDR3 sequence is CAISAFKGDSNQPQHF. CDR3 in DNA: TGTGCCATCAGTGCTTTTAAGGGGGATAGCAATCAGCCCCAGCATTTT.

The chain links TRBV29-1 to TRBJ2-7; D not resolved. Germline CDR1 reads SQVTM; CDR2 reads ANQGSEA. This CDR3 is built from 13 residues. Trimming took 4 bases from V and 0 from J, leaving 10 bases between them. This CDR3 is CSVVGWSSYEQYF. The CDR3 bases are TGCAGCGTTGTCGGGTGGAGCTCCTACGAGCAGTACTTC.

The J gene is TRBJ1-1, the V gene TRBV5-6; tentative D call: TRBD1 (6 bases). Trimming took 1 base from V and 3 from J, leaving 13 bases between them. This CDR3 spans 15 amino acids. Germline V CDR1 and CDR2: SGHDT, YYEEEE. CDR3 sequence reads: CASSLHYREDTEAFF. CDR3 nucleotide sequence: TGTGCCAGCAGCTTGCATTACAGGGAAGACACTGAAGCTTTCTTT.

The chain has TRBV27 and TRBJ2-3; D is perhaps TRBD1 (5 bases). The germline gives CDR1 MNHEY, CDR2 SMNVEV (reference sequence). The CDR3 is 14 amino acids. Trimming took off 3 bases at V and 2 bases at J, with 9 bases between the two ends. CDR3 in amino acids: CASSLTEYTDTQYF. CDR3 nucleotides: TGTGCCAGCAGTTTGACAGAGTACACAGATACGCAGTATTTT.

This clone has just a few counts. V and J are TRBV6-4 and TRBJ2-5; tentatively, D is TRBD2 (6 bases). The V gene lost 3 bases and the J gene lost 8 bases, with 16 bases spanning the gap. This CDR3 has 14 residues. The germline V gene encodes CDR1 MRHNA and CDR2 SNTAGT. The CDR3 is CASSEGTGEGTQYF. The DNA for the CDR3 is TGTGCCAGCAGTGAAGGGACTGGGGAAGGAACCCAGTACTTC.

This CDR3 is CASSEWTGENQPQHF. In DNA, the CDR3 is TGTGCCAGCAGTGAATGGACAGGCGAAAATCAGCCCCAGCATTTT. The chain uses TRBV6-1 and TRBJ1-5, with 7 bases identical to TRBD1. The CDR3 spans 15 residues. From germline, CDR1 is MNHNS and CDR2 SASEGT. The J segment lost 4 bases and the V segment lost 2 bases, leaving 5 bases of the junction unmatched.

This sequence joins TRBV5-1 and TRBJ2-6, with a weak D call TRBD2 (6 bases). CDR1 and CDR2 (germline): SGHRS, YFSETQ. The CDR3 runs to 16 residues. Trimming took off 0 bases at V and 2 bases at J, with 9 bases between the two ends. CDR3 protein: CASSLDRGTGANVLTF. The DNA for the CDR3 is TGCGCCAGCAGCTTGGATCGGGGGACTGGGGCCAACGTCCTGACTTTC.

J is TRBJ2-1 and V is TRBV6-5; no clear D. The germline CDR1 and CDR2 sequences are MNHEY and SVGAGI. Trimming pared 4 bases from V and 10 bases from J, leaving 20 bases between. This CDR3 region has 15 residues. CDR3 DNA: TGTGCCAGCAGTTTATCGAGCGACCACTTTACGGAGCAGTTCTTC. It codes for CASSLSSDHFTEQFF.

J is TRBJ2-7 and V is TRBV28; D is tentatively TRBD1 or TRBD2 (5 bases each). The CDR3 consists of 15 residues. Germline CDR1 MDHEN, CDR2 SYDVKM. The V gene lost 7 bases and the J gene lost 2 bases, with 18 bases spanning the gap. In DNA, the CDR3 is TGTGCCAGCACACCTTCGGGGCAAATCACCTACGAGCAGTACTTC. Translation gives CASTPSGQITYEQYF.

A word on this clone: The junction does not match germline at one end; this may be a read error. V usage is TRBV15 and J usage is TRBJ2-3; 9 bases map to TRBD2. Germline V gene sequence: CDR1 LNHNV, CDR2 YYDKDF (reference sequence). CDR3 length equals 13 residues. The CDR3 DNA follows: TGTGCCACCAGCAGGGCGGGGGGGGCCCCCTACGGTTTT. Translating gives CATSRAGGAPYGF.

The rearrangement uses TRBV18 and TRBJ1-2, with a weak D call TRBD1 (5 bases). Germline lookup yields CDR1 KGHSH and CDR2 LQKENI. Trimming took 4 bases from V and 4 from J, leaving 10 bases between them. This CDR3 is 13 amino acids long. The CDR3 DNA follows: TGTGCCAGCTCACTGGACACCATCTATGGCTACACCTTC. Its translation is CASSLDTIYGYTF.

The gene calls are TRBV10-3 and TRBJ2-3; 15 bases fit TRBD2. Germline CDR1 ENHRY, CDR2 SYGVKD. The trim removed 6 bases at V and 0 bases at J, leaving 10 bases unmatched. The CDR3 length is 19 residues. CDR3 region: CAIRDPGLAGGRSTDTQYF. The CDR3 DNA follows: TGTGCCATCAGGGACCCAGGACTAGCGGGGGGGCGCAGCACAGATACGCAGTATTTT.

The chain couples TRBV27 to TRBJ2-7; weak D call: TRBD1 (6 bases). CDR1 is MNHEY and CDR2 is SMNVEV in the germline V gene (reference sequence). Trimming removed 2 bases at V and 3 bases at J, with 14 bases between. The length of the CDR3 is 15 residues. The CDR3 nucleotides are TGTGCCAGCAGTTTAAAGGGTACAGGGATCTACGAGCAGTACTTC. As protein: CASSLKGTGIYEQYF.

The table lists this clone with a count of one. This chain connects TRBV10-1 to TRBJ2-3, with D possibly matching TRBD1 (6 bases). Trimming cost V 1 base and J 6 bases, with 11 bases left between them. Germline CDR1 reads WNHNN; CDR2 reads SYGVQD (reference sequence). There are 14 residues in the CDR3. The DNA of the CDR3 is TGCGCCAGCAGTGAGTGGGGGCCAGGGGATACGCAGTATTTT. Encoded protein: CASSEWGPGDTQYF.

This clone is large. This sequence joins TRBV5-3 and TRBJ2-7; 8 bases fit TRBD1. TRBV5-3 is an open reading frame, and its role is uncertain. The CDR3 totals 13 residues. The V gene end was trimmed by 3 bases and the J gene end by 3 bases; junction bases not matched to a gene: 2. The CDR3 spells CARSWDRSYEQYF. The CDR3 coding sequence is TGTGCCAGAAGCTGGGACAGGAGCTACGAGCAGTACTTC.

V usage is TRBV11-2 and J usage is TRBJ2-5; no firm D call. CDR3 size: 15 residues. CDR1 is SGHAT, CDR2 FQNNGV, per germline. V lost 2 bases, J lost 3 bases, and 13 bases lay in between. CDR3 sequence (DNA): TGTGCCAGCAGCTTATTACGGACGGCCAAAGAGACCCAGTACTTC. Translating gives CASSLLRTAKETQYF.

The V gene is TRBV27, the J gene TRBJ2-6; a weak D match, TRBD1 (6 bases). The V gene's germline CDR1 is MNHEY and CDR2 SMNVEV (reference sequence). V lost 6 bases and J lost 0, with 9 bases in between. The length of the CDR3 is 15 residues. The chain's CDR3 is CASSLTGSGANVLTF. CDR3 nucleotide sequence: TGTGCCAGCAGCTTGACAGGCTCTGGGGCCAACGTCCTGACTTTC. The full variable domain, rest sourced from reference TRBV27 and TRBJ2-6, is EAQVTQNPRYLITVTGKKLTVTCSQNMNHEYMSWYRQDPGLGLRQIYYSMNVEVTDKGDVPEGYKVSRKEKRNFPLILESPSPNQTSLYFCASSLTGSGANVLTFGAGSRLTVL.

The chain couples TRBV11-2 to TRBJ2-7; 8 bases fit TRBD1. The J segment lost 2 bases and the V segment lost 5 bases, leaving 8 bases of the junction unmatched. The CDR3 consists of 15 residues. From germline, CDR1 is SGHAT and CDR2 FQNNGV. The CDR3 region has the DNA TGTGCCAGCAGCCGCGGACAGGGTCAAACCTACGAGCAGTACTTC. Amino acids: CASSRGQGQTYEQYF.

This chain links TRBV11-2 with TRBJ1-2, with 9 bases matching TRBD1. With 5 bases clipped from V and 8 bases from J, the junction kept 12 bases outside the gene matches. This CDR3 spans 15 amino acids. CDR1 is SGHAT, CDR2 FQNNGV, per germline. CDR3 region: CASSHRDRAREGYTF. The CDR3 coding sequence is TGTGCCAGCAGCCACCGGGACAGGGCTAGGGAGGGCTACACCTTC.

The chain has TRBV4-1 and TRBJ1-1; no definite D call. The CDR3 is made up of 17 amino acids. V shed 2 bases and J shed 0 bases, with 16 bases lying between them. Germline CDR1 MGHRA, CDR2 YSYEKL. CDR3 sequence reads: CASSQTGEDRMNTEAFF. The CDR3 coding sequence is TGCGCCAGCAGCCAAACCGGGGAGGATCGGATGAACACTGAAGCTTTCTTT.

CDR3 region: CASSFTPGTATGELFF. CDR3 sequence (DNA): TGTGCCAGCAGCTTTACCCCAGGGACAGCGACCGGGGAGCTGTTTTTT. The rearrangement joins TRBV6-6 to TRBJ2-2, with 7 positions matching TRBD1. Germline-derived CDR1 and CDR2 are MNHNY and SVGAGI (reference sequence). The CDR3 extends over 16 amino acids. The V segment lost 6 bases and the J segment 5 bases; nucleotides outside the gene matches: 12.

V usage is TRBV19 and J usage is TRBJ2-2, with a weak D call TRBD1 (5 bases). Trimming removed 4 bases at V and 4 bases at J, with 10 bases between. The CDR3 sequence is 14 residues long. Looked up from germline, CDR1 is LNHDA and CDR2 is SQIVND (reference sequence). The DNA for the CDR3 is TGTGCCAGTAGTAGGACACCCCCCACCGGGGAGCTGTTTTTT. It specifies CASSRTPPTGELFF.

This clone was detected a few times. The rearrangement uses TRBV15 and TRBJ2-5, with TRBD2 as a possible D gene (5 bases). This CDR3 is built from 13 residues. V lost 5 bases, J lost 4 bases, and 11 bases lay in between. Germline CDR1 and CDR2: LNHNV and YYDKDF (reference sequence). This CDR3 is CATSDTAGETQYF. DNA for the CDR3: TGTGCCACCAGCGATACGGCGGGAGAGACCCAGTACTTC.

This clone has just one count. The V and J genes are TRBV11-2 and TRBJ2-7; D gene ambiguous. The CDR3 consists of 14 residues. Between the trimmed V and J ends, which lost 5 bases and 6 bases, there was a span of 17 bases. The V gene's germline CDR1 is SGHAT and CDR2 FQNNGV. The CDR3 DNA reads as TGTGCCAGCAGCCTGGGCCTATCCCCCCTCGAGCAGTACTTC. Translation: CASSLGLSPLEQYF.